The 11 T cell receptor beta chains reported below all come from one sample, sequenced in a study of T cell changes during pregnancy in multiple sclerosis. Repertoires were generated with immunoSEQ multiplex PCR, while TCRdb's copy carries only in-frame clones and drops some. The data contain tens of thousands of clones, over 75% of them seen just once; the ten biggest clones take up roughly 2%. The sequences come from peripheral blood, collected in the first trimester of pregnancy. The receptors originated from a female donor in good health, enrolled as a control in a pregnancy study.

The chain uses TRBV30 and TRBJ1-5, with D unresolved. This CDR3 spans 13 amino acids. Germline lookup yields CDR1 GTSNPN and CDR2 SVGIG (reference sequence). V lost 2 bases and J 6 bases, leaving 11 bases between the germline ends. In DNA form, the CDR3 reads TGTGCCTGGAGTAACAATGGAGGTCAGCCCCAGCATTTT. It yields the protein CAWSNNGGQPQHF.

This clone was counted once. V and J are TRBV6-5 and TRBJ1-1, with 7 nucleotides matching TRBD1. The V and J ends lost 10 bases and 2 bases, in that order; junction bases with no gene match: 13. Germline-derived CDR1 and CDR2 are MNHEY and SVGAGI. The CDR3 is 15 amino acids. The CDR3 DNA reads as TGTGCCACCAAAGGGTCAGGGGGAGGTAACACTGAAGCTTTCTTT. Residues: CATKGSGGGNTEAFF.

This clone was detected once. The germline gene is not matched at one end of the junction; a read error may be the cause. V gene TRBV7-7 combines with J gene TRBJ1-1; weak D call: TRBD1 (5 bases). The CDR3 is made up of 15 amino acids. In germline, CDR1 is SSHAT, CDR2 FNYEAQ (reference sequence). CDR3 nucleotide sequence: TGTGCTAGCAGCCCTTGGCAGGGATTGAACACTGAAGCTTTCTTT. The encoded protein is CASSPWQGLNTEAFF.

CDR3 loop: CASSYRDISYNEQFF. CDR3 DNA sequence: TGCGCCAGCAGCTACCGGGACATCTCCTACAATGAGCAGTTCTTC. The chain has TRBV4-1 and TRBJ2-1, with D perhaps TRBD1 (6 bases). Per germline, CDR1 MGHRA and CDR2 YSYEKL. The ends were cut back, 5 bases at V and 0 bases at J, with 11 bases in the middle. CDR3 size: 15 residues.

This clone was detected once. The chain combines TRBV28 with TRBJ1-4, with 7 nucleotides matching TRBD1. In germline, CDR1 is MDHEN, CDR2 SYDVKM. This CDR3 contains 14 residues. V trimming: 5 bases; J trimming: 1 base; junction bases outside the gene matches: 1. CDR3 amino acids: CASSPGGTNEKLFF. CDR3 coding DNA: TGTGCCAGCAGTCCAGGGGGAACTAATGAAAAACTGTTTTTT.

This chain connects TRBV9 to TRBJ2-1; TRBD1 is a possible D gene (6 bases). The CDR3 consists of 15 residues. V was cut by 1 base and J by 5 bases, with 13 bases left in between. In germline, CDR1 is SGDLS, CDR2 YYNGEE. The CDR3 sequence: CASSVTGRIDNEQFF. The CDR3 DNA sequence: TGTGCCAGCAGCGTAACAGGGCGTATAGACAATGAGCAGTTCTTC.

The count of this clone is one. The V and J genes are TRBV13 and TRBJ2-7; 10 bases line up with TRBD1. Germline V gives CDR1 PRHDT, CDR2 FYEKMQ (reference sequence). Unmatched junction bases numbered 4, after V lost 0 bases and J lost 2 bases. The CDR3 has 16 residues. The chain's CDR3 is CASSLGRGQGAYEQYF. The DNA of the CDR3 is TGTGCCAGCAGCTTAGGCCGCGGACAGGGGGCCTACGAGCAGTACTTC.

The chain combines TRBV14 with TRBJ1-2; a weak D match, TRBD1 (6 bases). CDR3 length: 16 residues. The germline V and J ends were trimmed by 0 bases and 8 bases, with 19 bases remaining between them. The germline CDR1 and CDR2 sequences are SGHDN and FVKESK. The CDR3 sequence is CASSQDRGAAAVGYTF. In DNA, the CDR3 is TGTGCCAGCAGCCAAGACCGGGGGGCAGCGGCCGTAGGCTACACCTTC. Using reference TRBV14 and TRBJ1-2 for the parts outside the CDR3, the full variable domain is EAGVTQFPSHSVIEKGQTVTLRCDPISGHDNLYWYRRVMGKEIKFLLHFVKESKQDESGMPNNRFLAERTGGTYSTLKVQPAELEDSGVYFCASSQDRGAAAVGYTFGSGTRLTVV.

This clone was seen a handful of times. CDR3 protein: CASTDFYEQYF. CDR3 nucleotide sequence: TGTGCCAGCACGGACTTCTACGAGCAGTACTTC. V usage is TRBV14 and J usage is TRBJ2-7; TRBD2 is a possible D gene (5 bases). The CDR3 spans 11 residues. V was shortened by 7 bases and J by 3 bases, with 7 bases between the two germline ends. CDR1 and CDR2 (germline): SGHDN, FVKESK.

The chain employs TRBV11-2 and TRBJ1-2, with D hard to call. Trimming stripped 3 bases from V and 9 bases from J, with 20 bases between. CDR1 SGHAT and CDR2 FQNNGV come from the germline V gene. The CDR3 loop spans 15 amino acids. The CDR3 region has the DNA TGTGCCAGCAGCTTGGGAGGGAACAACGCCTACAGCTACACCTTC. Amino acids: CASSLGGNNAYSYTF.

The chain carries TRBV27 and TRBJ1-5; 12 nucleotides match TRBD1. CDR1 and CDR2 from the germline V gene are MNHEY and SMNVEV (reference sequence). This CDR3 has 16 residues. J lost 2 bases, V lost 5 bases, and 4 bases had no gene match. The CDR3 loop reads CASSPGTGGRNQPQHF. The CDR3 DNA sequence: TGTGCCAGCAGTCCCGGGACAGGGGGCCGCAATCAGCCCCAGCATTTT.